One and the same sample provided the 13 T cell receptor beta chains below, sequenced in a study of response to subunit inactivated influenza vaccine. MiXCR was run by TCRdb on the RT-PCR reads, yielding one entry per CDR3 protein. Of hundreds of thousands of distinct CDR3 sequences in the sample, over 10% were seen once. The sequencing here drew on PBMCs from blood, taken 40 to 50 days after vaccination. The receptors here all came from a man aged 50-60 years who received an inactivated influenza vaccine.

The gene calls are TRBV6-4 and TRBJ2-2; 10 bases align to TRBD2. V was pared by 6 bases and J by 8 bases, with 12 bases of the junction left unmatched. The CDR3 contains 16 residues. Germline V lookup: CDR1 MRHNA, CDR2 SNTAGT. The CDR3 DNA sequence: TGTGCCAGCAGCCAGCGGGGGGGCCGTCGGACTGGGGAGCTGTTTTTT. Its protein product is CASSQRGGRRTGELFF.

J is TRBJ1-1 and V is TRBV12-3 or TRBV12-4, with D hard to call. The length of the CDR3 is 17 residues. The germline V and J ends were trimmed by 1 base and 4 bases, with 19 bases remaining between them. As DNA, the CDR3 is TGTGCCAGCAGTTTAGATTCCTGGGCTAACAGCGGCACTGAAGCTTTCTTT. It is translated as CASSLDSWANSGTEAFF.

This clonotype was seen only a few times. The chain carries TRBV5-1 and TRBJ2-5; possible D gene TRBD2, 6 bases. With 4 bases removed from V and 2 bases from J, the gap between germline ends came to 15 bases. This CDR3 spans 15 amino acids. Germline CDR1 is SGHRS and CDR2 is YFSETQ. DNA of the CDR3: TGCGCCAGCAGCCTAGAACCGGGACTTCAAGAGACCCAGTACTTC. Protein product: CASSLEPGLQETQYF.

This clonotype was found many times. V gene TRBV7-2 combines with J gene TRBJ1-1; D gene ambiguous. Trimming shortened V by 5 bases and J by 4 bases, and 20 bases separated the two germline ends. The CDR3 extends over 16 amino acids. Per the germline V gene, CDR1 is SGHTA and CDR2 is FQGNSA. In DNA, the CDR3 is TGTGCCAGCAGCAAACGATACGCTTTCTCGGGCACTGAAGCTTTCTTT. It yields the protein CASSKRYAFSGTEAFF.

This clonotype has a handful of counts. This rearrangement joins TRBV28 to TRBJ2-2, with TRBD2 matching 9 bases. The germline CDR1 and CDR2 sequences are MDHEN and SYDVKM. V dropped 6 bases and J dropped 6; count of bases not matched to a gene: 5. CDR3 size: 14 residues. The CDR3 protein is CASRVAGVPGELFF. The CDR3 DNA reads as TGTGCCAGCAGGGTAGCGGGAGTCCCCGGGGAGCTGTTTTTT. Drawing the rest from reference TRBV28 and TRBJ2-2, the complete variable domain is DVKVTQSSRYLVKRTGEKVFLECVQDMDHENMFWYRQDPGLGLRLIYFSYDVKMKEKGDIPEGYSVSREKKERFSLILESASTNQTSMYLCASRVAGVPGELFFGEGSRLTVL.

In this sample, this clonotype turned up many times. The rearrangement uses TRBV29-1 and TRBJ2-1; no definite D call. This CDR3 spans 12 amino acids. Trimming took 6 bases from V and 3 from J, leaving 9 bases between them. The germline V gene encodes CDR1 SQVTM and CDR2 ANQGSEA. CDR3 loop: CSVLDGYNEQFF. DNA for the CDR3: TGCAGCGTCTTAGACGGCTACAATGAGCAGTTCTTC.

The sample holds many counts of this clonotype. The chain has TRBV12-3 or TRBV12-4 and TRBJ2-1; D uncertain. The V end was cut by 6 bases, the J end by 4 bases, with 16 bases between. The CDR3 has 15 amino acids. In DNA, the CDR3 is TGTGCCAGCAGCCTAGAGTCGCAAGGGTACAATGAGCAGTTCTTC. This codes for CASSLESQGYNEQFF.

This clonotype has a handful of counts. This sequence joins TRBV4-1 and TRBJ2-1, with a tentative D call TRBD2 (6 bases). V lost 1 base, J lost 10 bases, and 11 bases lay in between. Germline CDR1 is MGHRA and CDR2 is YSYEKL. The CDR3 length is 13 residues. The CDR3 DNA reads as TGCGCCAGCAGCCAAGGCTGGGCGGGGGAGCAGTTCTTC. Translation gives CASSQGWAGEQFF.

This chain connects TRBV6-2 or TRBV6-3 to TRBJ1-5; D might be TRBD1 (6 bases). The V end was cut by 9 bases, the J end by 5 bases, with 17 bases between. The germline V gene encodes CDR1 MNHEY and CDR2 SVGEGT. The CDR3 extends over 14 amino acids. The CDR3 loop is CASGTLGGDQPQHF. DNA of the CDR3: TGTGCCAGTGGAACTTTAGGGGGGGATCAGCCCCAGCATTTT.

This clonotype was recorded a few times. The chain uses TRBV7-2 and TRBJ2-1; possible D gene TRBD2, 7 bases. CDR1 and CDR2 (germline): SGHTA, FQGNSA. This CDR3 region has 14 residues. The V end lost 1 base, the J end lost 9 bases, and 13 bases lay between the germline ends. This chain's CDR3 is CASSLGGGAGEQFF. CDR3 DNA sequence: TGTGCCAGCAGCTTAGGAGGGGGGGCCGGTGAGCAGTTCTTC.

The chain uses TRBV7-9 and TRBJ1-3, with D unresolved. The CDR3 is 16 amino acids. CDR1 and CDR2 (germline): SEHNR, FQNEAQ (reference sequence). The ends were cut back, 3 bases at V and 0 bases at J, with 12 bases in the middle. CDR3 loop: CASSLHSRSSGNTIYF. CDR3 nucleotides: TGTGCCAGCAGCTTGCACTCCCGAAGCTCTGGAAACACCATATATTTT.

This clonotype was counted a few times. The chain joins TRBV13 to TRBJ2-1, with D perhaps matching TRBD2 (6 bases). Looked up from germline, CDR1 is PRHDT and CDR2 is FYEKMQ (reference sequence). This CDR3 is built from 16 residues. V was shortened by 0 bases and J by 8 bases, with 17 bases between the two germline ends. In DNA, the CDR3 is TGTGCCAGCAGCTTAGGCATGAGCGGGCTAAGGGATGAGCAGTTCTTC. Amino acids: CASSLGMSGLRDEQFF. The full variable domain, with the rest looked up from reference TRBV13 and TRBJ2-1, is AAGVIQSPRHLIKEKRETATLKCYPIPRHDTVYWYQQGPGQDPQFLISFYEKMQSDKGSIPDRFSAQQFSDYHSELNMSSLELGDSALYFCASSLGMSGLRDEQFFGPGTRLTVL.

V usage is TRBV4-3 and J usage is TRBJ2-5, with 11 bases identical to TRBD2. The CDR3 is 18 amino acids. With V trimmed by 0 bases and J by 0 bases, 6 bases remained unmatched. Germline V gene data show CDR1 as LGHNA and CDR2 as YSLEER. The CDR3 DNA reads TGCGCCAGCAGCCAAGATGTAGCGGGAGGGCCGTACCAAGAGACCCAGTACTTC. It codes for CASSQDVAGGPYQETQYF.